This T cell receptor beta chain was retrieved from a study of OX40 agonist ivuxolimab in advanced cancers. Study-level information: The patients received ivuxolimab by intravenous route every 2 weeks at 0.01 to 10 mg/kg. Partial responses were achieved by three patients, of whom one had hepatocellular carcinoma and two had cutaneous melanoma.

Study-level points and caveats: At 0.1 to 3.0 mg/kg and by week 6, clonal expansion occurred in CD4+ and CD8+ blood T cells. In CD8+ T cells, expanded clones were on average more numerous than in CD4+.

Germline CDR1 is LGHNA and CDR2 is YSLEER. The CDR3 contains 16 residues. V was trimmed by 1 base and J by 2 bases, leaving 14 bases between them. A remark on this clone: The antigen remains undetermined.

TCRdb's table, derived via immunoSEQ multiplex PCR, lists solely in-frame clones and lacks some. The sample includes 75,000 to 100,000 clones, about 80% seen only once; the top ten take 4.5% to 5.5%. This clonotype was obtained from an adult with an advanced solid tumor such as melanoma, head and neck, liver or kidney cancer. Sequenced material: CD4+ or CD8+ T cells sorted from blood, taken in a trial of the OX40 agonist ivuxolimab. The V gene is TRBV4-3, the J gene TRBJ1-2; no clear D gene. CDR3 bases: TGCGCCAGCAGCCAAGGGGGAGGGCGAGGAAACTATGGCTACACCTTC. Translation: CASSQGGGRGNYGYTF.